This paragraph covers one T cell receptor beta chain sequence. This sample stems from a study of blood T cell repertoires in COVID-19. Study overall: There were acute and convalescent COVID-19 samples, and they came from the United States, Italy and Spain. T cells, B-cell-depleted T cells, or PBMCs provided the cDNA or gDNA that served as material.

Recovered Cohort 3 donors showed two negative PCRs, clearance, or symptom resolution. This CDR3 is built from 16 residues. V lost 0 bases and J lost 0, with 9 bases in between. Germline V CDR1 and CDR2: SGHDN, FVKESK. As handled by the study authors: Cell counts per sample came from amplifying reference gene primers. TCRdb's table, derived via immunoSEQ multiplex PCR, lists solely in-frame clones and lacks some. That table is the source of V, J and clone size, and D and trimming were worked out from the DNA. This sample has 350,000 to 450,000 clones; roughly 87% occur once, and the top ten carry approximately 5%.

The rearrangement uses TRBV14 and TRBJ1-3; D remains unclear. The sequenced sample consisted of PBMCs or T cells enriched from blood (not recorded which). The TCR comes from a woman in her forties or fifties who had recovered from COVID-19. The CDR3 loop is CASSQDTRISGNTIYF. The CDR3 bases are TGTGCCAGCAGCCAAGATACCAGGATCTCTGGAAACACCATATATTTT.